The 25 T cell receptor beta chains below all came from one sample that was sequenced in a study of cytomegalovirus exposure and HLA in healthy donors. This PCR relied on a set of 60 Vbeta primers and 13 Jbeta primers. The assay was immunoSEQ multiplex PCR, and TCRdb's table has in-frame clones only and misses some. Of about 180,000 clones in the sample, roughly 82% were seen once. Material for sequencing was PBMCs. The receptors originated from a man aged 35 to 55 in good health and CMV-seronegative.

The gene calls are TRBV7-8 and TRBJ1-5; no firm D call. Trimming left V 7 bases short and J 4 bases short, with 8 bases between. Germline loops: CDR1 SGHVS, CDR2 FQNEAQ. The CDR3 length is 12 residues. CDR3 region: CASKQQNQPQHF. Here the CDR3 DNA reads TGTGCCAGCAAACAGCAAAATCAGCCCCAGCATTTT.

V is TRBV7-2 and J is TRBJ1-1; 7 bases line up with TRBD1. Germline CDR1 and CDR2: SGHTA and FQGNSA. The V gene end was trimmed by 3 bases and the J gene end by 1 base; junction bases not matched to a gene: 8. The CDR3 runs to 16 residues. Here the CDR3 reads CASSFGTVRWNTEAFF. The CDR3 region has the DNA TGTGCCAGCAGCTTCGGGACAGTACGTTGGAACACTGAAGCTTTCTTT.

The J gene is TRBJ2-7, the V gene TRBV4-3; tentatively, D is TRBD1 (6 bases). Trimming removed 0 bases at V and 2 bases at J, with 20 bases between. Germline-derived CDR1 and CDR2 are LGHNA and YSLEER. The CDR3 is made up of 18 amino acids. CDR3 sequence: CASSQDRSGTNPTYEQYF. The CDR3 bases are TGCGCCAGCAGCCAAGATCGGTCCGGGACAAACCCGACCTACGAGCAGTACTTC.

CDR3: CASSLINGATAFF. The CDR3 DNA reads TGTGCCAGCAGCTTAATCAATGGAGCAACGGCTTTCTTT. The chain uses TRBV5-5 and TRBJ1-1; D unclear. CDR1 SGHKS and CDR2 YYEKEE come from the germline V gene (reference sequence). Trimming removed 2 bases at V and 11 bases at J, with 16 bases between. The length of the CDR3 is 13 residues.

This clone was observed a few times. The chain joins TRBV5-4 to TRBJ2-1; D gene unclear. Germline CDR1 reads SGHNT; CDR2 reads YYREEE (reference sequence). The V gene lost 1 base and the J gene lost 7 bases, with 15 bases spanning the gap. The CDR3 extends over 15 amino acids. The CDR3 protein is CASSLISAVENEQFF. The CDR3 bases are TGTGCCAGCAGCTTGATAAGTGCGGTTGAAAATGAGCAGTTCTTC. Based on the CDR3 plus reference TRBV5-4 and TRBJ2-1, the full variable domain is ETGVTQSPTHLIKTRGQQVTLRCSSQSGHNTVSWYQQALGQGPQFIFQYYREEENGRGNFPPRFSGLQFPNYSSELNVNALELDDSALYLCASSLISAVENEQFFGPGTRLTVL.

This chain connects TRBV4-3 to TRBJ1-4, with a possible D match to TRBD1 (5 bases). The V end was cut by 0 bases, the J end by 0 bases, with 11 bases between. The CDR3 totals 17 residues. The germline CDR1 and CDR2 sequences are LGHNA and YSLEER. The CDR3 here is CASSQDLSGATNEKLFF. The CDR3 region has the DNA TGCGCCAGCAGCCAAGATCTATCGGGGGCAACTAATGAAAAACTGTTTTTT.

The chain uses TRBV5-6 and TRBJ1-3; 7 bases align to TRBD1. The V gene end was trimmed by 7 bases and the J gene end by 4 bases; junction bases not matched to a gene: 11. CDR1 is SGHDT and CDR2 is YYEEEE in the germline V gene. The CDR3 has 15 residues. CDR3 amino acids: CASGADRVGGNTIYF. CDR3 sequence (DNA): TGTGCCAGCGGCGCAGACAGGGTCGGAGGAAACACCATATATTTT.

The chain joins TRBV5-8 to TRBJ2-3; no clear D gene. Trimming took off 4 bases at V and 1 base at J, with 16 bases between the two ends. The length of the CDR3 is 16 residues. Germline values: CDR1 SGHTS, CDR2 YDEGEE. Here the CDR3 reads CASSPGLIVGTDTQYF. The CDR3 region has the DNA TGTGCCAGCAGCCCGGGTCTGATAGTCGGCACAGATACGCAGTATTTT.

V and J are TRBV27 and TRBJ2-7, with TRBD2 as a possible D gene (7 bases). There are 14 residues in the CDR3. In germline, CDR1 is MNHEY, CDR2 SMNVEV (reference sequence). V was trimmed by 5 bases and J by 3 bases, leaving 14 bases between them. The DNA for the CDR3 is TGTGCCAGCAGTAAAGGGGGGGCCCTCTACGAGCAGTACTTC. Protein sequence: CASSKGGALYEQYF.

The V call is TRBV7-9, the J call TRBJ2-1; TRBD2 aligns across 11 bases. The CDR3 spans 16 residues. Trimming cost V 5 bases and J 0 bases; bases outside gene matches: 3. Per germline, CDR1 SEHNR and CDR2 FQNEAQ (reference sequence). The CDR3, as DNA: TGTGCCAGCAGCCCCCTAGCGGGAGGCTCCTACAATGAGCAGTTCTTC. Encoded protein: CASSPLAGGSYNEQFF.

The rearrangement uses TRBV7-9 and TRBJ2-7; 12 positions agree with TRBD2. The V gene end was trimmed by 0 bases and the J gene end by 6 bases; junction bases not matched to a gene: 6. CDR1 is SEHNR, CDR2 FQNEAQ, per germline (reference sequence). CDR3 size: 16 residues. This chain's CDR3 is CASSLALAGGPSEQYF. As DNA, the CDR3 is TGTGCCAGCAGCTTAGCGCTAGCGGGGGGGCCTTCCGAGCAGTACTTC.

The CDR3 DNA is TGTGCCAGCAGTTCTTGGACAGACGTCATGAACACTGAAGCTTTCTTT. It translates to CASSSWTDVMNTEAFF. This chain joins TRBV28 and TRBJ1-1; D perhaps matches TRBD1 (6 bases). The CDR3 runs 16 residues. CDR1 and CDR2 from the germline V gene are MDHEN and SYDVKM. Between the trimmed V and J ends, which lost 4 bases and 0 bases, there was a span of 15 bases.

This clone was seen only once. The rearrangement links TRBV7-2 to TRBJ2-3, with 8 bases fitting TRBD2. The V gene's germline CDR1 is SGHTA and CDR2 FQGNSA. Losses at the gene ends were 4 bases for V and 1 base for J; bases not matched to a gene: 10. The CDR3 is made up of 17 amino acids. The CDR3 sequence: CASSSPLRGARTDTQYF. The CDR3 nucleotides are TGTGCCAGCAGCTCCCCCTTGCGGGGGGCCCGCACAGATACGCAGTATTTT.

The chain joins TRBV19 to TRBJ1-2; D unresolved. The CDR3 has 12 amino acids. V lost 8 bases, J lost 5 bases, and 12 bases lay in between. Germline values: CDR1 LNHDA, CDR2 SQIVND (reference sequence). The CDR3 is CASARPQYGYTF. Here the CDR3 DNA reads TGTGCCAGTGCCCGACCACAGTATGGCTACACCTTC. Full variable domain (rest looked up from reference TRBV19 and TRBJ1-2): DGGITQSPKYLFRKEGQNVTLSCEQNLNHDAMYWYRQDPGQGLRLIYYSQIVNDFQKGDIAEGYSVSREKKESFPLTVTSAQKNPTAFYLCASARPQYGYTFGSGTRLTVV.

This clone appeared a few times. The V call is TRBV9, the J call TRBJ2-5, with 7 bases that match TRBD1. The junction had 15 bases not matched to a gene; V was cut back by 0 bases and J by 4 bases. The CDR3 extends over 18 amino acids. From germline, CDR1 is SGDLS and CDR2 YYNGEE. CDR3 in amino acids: CASSVASPGIRGPETQYF. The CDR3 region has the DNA TGTGCCAGCAGCGTAGCAAGCCCGGGGATAAGGGGGCCAGAGACCCAGTACTTC.

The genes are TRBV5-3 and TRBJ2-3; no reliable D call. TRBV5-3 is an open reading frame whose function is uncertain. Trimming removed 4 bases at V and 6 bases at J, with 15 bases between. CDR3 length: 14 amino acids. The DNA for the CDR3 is TGTGCCAGAAGCCGGCAACCCACCGGGGATACGCAGTATTTT. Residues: CARSRQPTGDTQYF.

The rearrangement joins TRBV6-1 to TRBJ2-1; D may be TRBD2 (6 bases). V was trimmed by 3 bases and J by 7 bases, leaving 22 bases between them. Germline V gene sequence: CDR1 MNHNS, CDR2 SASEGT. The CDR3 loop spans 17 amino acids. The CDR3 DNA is TGTGCCAGCAGTGATGAGGGTCCGGAGGGGATCGGTAATGAGCAGTTCTTC. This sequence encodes CASSDEGPEGIGNEQFF.

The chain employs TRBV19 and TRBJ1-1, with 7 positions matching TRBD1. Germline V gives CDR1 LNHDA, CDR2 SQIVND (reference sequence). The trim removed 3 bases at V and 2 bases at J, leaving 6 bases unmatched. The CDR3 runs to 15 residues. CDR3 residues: CASSIPDRANTEAFF. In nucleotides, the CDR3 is TGTGCCAGTAGTATCCCTGACAGGGCAAACACTGAAGCTTTCTTT.

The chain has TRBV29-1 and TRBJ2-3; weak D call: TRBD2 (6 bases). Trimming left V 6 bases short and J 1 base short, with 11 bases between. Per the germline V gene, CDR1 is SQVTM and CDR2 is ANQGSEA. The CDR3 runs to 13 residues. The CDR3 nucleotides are TGCAGCGTCGCCGGAGGGCGCACAGATACGCAGTATTTT. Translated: CSVAGGRTDTQYF.

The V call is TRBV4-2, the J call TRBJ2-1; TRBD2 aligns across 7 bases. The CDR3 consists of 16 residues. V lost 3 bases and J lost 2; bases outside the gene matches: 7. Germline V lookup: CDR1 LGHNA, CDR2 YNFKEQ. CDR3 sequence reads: CASSQEGAGAYNEQFF. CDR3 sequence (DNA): TGTGCCAGCAGCCAGGAAGGGGCGGGAGCCTACAATGAGCAGTTCTTC.

The CDR3 DNA follows: TGTGCCAGCAGTTTATCTGCAGGACAGTATGCGGGCTACACCTTC. It is translated as CASSLSAGQYAGYTF. This chain connects TRBV28 to TRBJ1-2; tentative D call: TRBD1 (6 bases). V lost 1 base to trimming and J lost 8 bases, with 17 bases between them. CDR1 and CDR2 from the germline V gene are MDHEN and SYDVKM. The CDR3 length is 15 residues.

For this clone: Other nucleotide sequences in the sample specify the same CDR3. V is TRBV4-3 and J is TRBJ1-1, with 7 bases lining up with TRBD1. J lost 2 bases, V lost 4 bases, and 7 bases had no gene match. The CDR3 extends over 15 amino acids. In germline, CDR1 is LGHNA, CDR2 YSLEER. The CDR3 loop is CASSPRTGRNTEAFF. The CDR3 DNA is TGCGCCAGCAGCCCCCGGACAGGTCGAAACACTGAAGCTTTCTTT.

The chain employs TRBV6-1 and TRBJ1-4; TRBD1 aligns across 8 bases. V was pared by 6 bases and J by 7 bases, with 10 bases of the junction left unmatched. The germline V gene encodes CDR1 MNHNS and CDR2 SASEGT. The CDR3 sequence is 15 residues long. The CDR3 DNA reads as TGTGCCAGCAGAGCCTTGGACAGGGAGGGTGAAAAACTGTTTTTT. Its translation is CASRALDREGEKLFF.

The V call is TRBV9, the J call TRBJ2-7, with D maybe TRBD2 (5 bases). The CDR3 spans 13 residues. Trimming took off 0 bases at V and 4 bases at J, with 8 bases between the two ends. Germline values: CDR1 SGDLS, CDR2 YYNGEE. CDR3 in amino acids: CASSVDEGYEQYF. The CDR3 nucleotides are TGTGCCAGCAGCGTAGACGAGGGATACGAGCAGTACTTC.

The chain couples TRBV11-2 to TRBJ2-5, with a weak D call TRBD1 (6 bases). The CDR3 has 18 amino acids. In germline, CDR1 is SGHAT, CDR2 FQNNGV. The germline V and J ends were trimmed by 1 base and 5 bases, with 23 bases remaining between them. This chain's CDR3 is CASSLAASGGGRTETQYF. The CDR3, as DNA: TGTGCCAGCAGCTTAGCGGCCTCTGGGGGCGGGCGGACGGAGACCCAGTACTTC.